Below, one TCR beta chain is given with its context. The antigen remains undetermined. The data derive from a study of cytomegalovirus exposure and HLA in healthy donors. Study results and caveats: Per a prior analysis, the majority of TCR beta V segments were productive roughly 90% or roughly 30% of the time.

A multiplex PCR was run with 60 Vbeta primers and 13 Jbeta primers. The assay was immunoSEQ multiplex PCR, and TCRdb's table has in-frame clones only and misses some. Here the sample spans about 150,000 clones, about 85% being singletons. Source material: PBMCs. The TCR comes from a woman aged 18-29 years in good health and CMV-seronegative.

The CDR3 region is CAISTRTGGAGGYTF. As DNA, the CDR3 is TGTGCCATCAGTACCCGGACAGGGGGCGCGGGCGGCTACACCTTC. V and J are TRBV10-3 and TRBJ1-2; 11 nucleotides line up with TRBD1. The CDR3 is made up of 15 amino acids. V trimming: 5 bases; J trimming: 8 bases; junction bases outside the gene matches: 10. Germline CDR1 reads ENHRY; CDR2 reads SYGVKD.